The present T cell receptor beta chain was sequenced within a study of blood T cell repertoires in COVID-19 (TCRdb year 2020). In terms of the full investigation: The collaborator samples originated in the United States, Italy and Spain and spanned the acute and convalescent phases of COVID-19. The material from the prospective study consisted of cDNA or gDNA derived from T cells, B-cell-depleted T cells, or PBMCs. The dataset comprised deeply sampled blood TCRbeta repertoires from subjects exposed to, actively infected with, or recovered from COVID-19. A freely available public database, intended as a resource for researchers studying the immune response to SARS-CoV-2, is where the repertoires were released. The samples were drawn from the first 160 participants of the ongoing ImmuneRACE study and from 950 to 1,500 subjects provided by 6 global collaborators. Nearly every sample came with metadata listing a de-identified subject ID, COVID-19 status, age in years and sex. Where HLA class I and class II types were available, the types were taken from metadata supplied by the sample provider, not from assay-based typing. Broad study findings and their caveats: Clinical and demographic metadata were provided uncurated, with the amount varying by source and participant.

Each collaborating institution followed its own protocols to collect whole blood in K2EDTA tubes. For TCRbeta analysis, collaborators shipped samples as frozen whole blood, isolated PBMCs, or DNA extracted from either of those sample types. CDR1 and CDR2, looked up from the germline V gene (reference sequence), are LNHDA and SQIVND. Including cysteine and phenylalanine, the CDR3 has 14 amino acids. Left in the record is the CDR3 DNA by itself, 42 bases read in frame from the first base. A distance of 13 bases separates the germline ends of V and J, which lose 6 bases and 3 bases respectively. Points on this clone: Its specific antigen is unknown. No clone much larger than this one lies a single base away; base qualities are absent.

The immunoSEQ Assay, a bias-controlled multiplex PCR, was used to amplify TCRbeta CDR3 regions from genomic DNA. Per the original workflow: The number of nucleated cells in each sample was estimated from the amplification of reference gene primers within the assay. To quantify the absolute abundance of each unique TCRbeta CDR3 rearrangement, sequence reads were collapsed and filtered. For each sample, productive Simpson clonality was calculated as the square root of Simpson's diversity index over productive rearrangements. TCRdb took this table from immuneACCESS and kept in-frame rearrangements with V and J called. Such tables lack part of the clones; where checked against another copy, unresolved V genes explain under half of the gap, and the rest is unexplained. V, J and clone size derive from that table, while D and trimming were established from the DNA sequence. Across this sample there are roughly 390,000 clones, with 75% to 90% seen only once. Roughly 3.4% of the sample is in the top ten clones.

This sequence originates from a woman under 30 with acute or convalescent COVID-19. The chain is assembled from TRBV19 and TRBJ2-3; 5 matching bases give a weak D call of TRBD2. Sample: peripheral blood. The CDR3 corresponds to CASSEGVGTDTQYF. The DNA sequence is given as TGTGCCAGTAGCGAGGGAGTGGGGACAGATACGCAGTATTTT.